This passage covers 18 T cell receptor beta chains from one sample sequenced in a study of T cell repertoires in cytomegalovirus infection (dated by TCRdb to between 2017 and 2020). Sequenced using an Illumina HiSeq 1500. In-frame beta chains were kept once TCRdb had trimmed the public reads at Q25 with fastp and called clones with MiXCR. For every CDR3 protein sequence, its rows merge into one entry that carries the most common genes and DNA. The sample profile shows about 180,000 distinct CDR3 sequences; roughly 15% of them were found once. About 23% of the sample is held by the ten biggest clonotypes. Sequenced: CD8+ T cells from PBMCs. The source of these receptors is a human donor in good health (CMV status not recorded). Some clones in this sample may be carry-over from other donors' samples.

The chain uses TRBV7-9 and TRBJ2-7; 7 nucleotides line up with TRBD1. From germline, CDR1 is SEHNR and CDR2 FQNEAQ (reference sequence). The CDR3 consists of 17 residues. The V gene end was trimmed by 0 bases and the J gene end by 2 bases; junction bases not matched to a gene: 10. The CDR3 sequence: CASSLAQGQTNPYEQYF. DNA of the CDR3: TGTGCCAGCAGCTTAGCCCAGGGACAGACCAATCCCTACGAGCAGTACTTC.

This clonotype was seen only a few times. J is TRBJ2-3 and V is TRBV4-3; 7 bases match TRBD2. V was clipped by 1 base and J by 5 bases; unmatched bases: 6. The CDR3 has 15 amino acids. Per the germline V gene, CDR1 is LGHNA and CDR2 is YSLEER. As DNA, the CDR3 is TGCGCCAGCAGCCAAGGAAGTACGGGGGGAGATACGCAGTATTTT. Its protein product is CASSQGSTGGDTQYF.

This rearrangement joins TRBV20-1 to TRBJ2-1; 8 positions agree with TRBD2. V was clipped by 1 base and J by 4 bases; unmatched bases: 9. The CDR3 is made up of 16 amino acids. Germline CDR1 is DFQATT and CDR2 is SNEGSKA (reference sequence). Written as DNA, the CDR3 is TGCAGTGCTAGAGGTGGTCGGACTAGCTATTACAATGAGCAGTTCTTC. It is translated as CSARGGRTSYYNEQFF.

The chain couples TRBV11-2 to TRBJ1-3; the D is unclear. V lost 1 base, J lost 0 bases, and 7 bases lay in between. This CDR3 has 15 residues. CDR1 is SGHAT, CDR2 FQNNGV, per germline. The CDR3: CASSLGTLSGNTIYF. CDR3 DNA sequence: TGTGCCAGCAGCTTAGGAACACTCTCTGGAAACACCATATATTTT. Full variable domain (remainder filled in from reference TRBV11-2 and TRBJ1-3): EAGVAQSPRYKIIEKRQSVAFWCNPISGHATLYWYQQILGQGPKLLIQFQNNGVVDDSQLPKDRFSAERLKGVDSTLKIQPAKLEDSAVYLCASSLGTLSGNTIYFGEGSWLTVV.

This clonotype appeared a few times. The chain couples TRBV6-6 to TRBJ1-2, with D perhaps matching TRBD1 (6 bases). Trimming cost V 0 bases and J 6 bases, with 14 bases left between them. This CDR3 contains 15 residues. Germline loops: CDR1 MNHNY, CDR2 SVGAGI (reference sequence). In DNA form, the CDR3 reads TGTGCCAGCAGTTACTCGTCAACAGGGTCGGATGGCTACACCTTC. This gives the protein CASSYSSTGSDGYTF.

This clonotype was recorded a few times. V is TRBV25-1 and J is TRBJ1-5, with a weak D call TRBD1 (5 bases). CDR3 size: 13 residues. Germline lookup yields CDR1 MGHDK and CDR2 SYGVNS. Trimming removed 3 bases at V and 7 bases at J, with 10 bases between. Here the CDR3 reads CASSDLGGQPQHF. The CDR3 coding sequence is TGTGCCAGCAGTGATCTTGGGGGACAGCCCCAGCATTTT.

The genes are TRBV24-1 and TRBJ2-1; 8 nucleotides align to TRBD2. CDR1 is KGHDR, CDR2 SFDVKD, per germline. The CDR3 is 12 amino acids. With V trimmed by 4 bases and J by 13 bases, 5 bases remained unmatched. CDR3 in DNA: TGTGCCACCAGTGAGTTTAGCGGGGCCCAGTTCTTC. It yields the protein CATSEFSGAQFF.

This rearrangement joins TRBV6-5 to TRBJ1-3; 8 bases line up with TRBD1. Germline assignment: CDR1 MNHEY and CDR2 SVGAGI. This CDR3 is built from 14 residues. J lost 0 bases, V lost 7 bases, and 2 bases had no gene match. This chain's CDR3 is CASTTGGSGNTIYF. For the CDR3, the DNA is TGTGCCAGCACTACAGGGGGCTCTGGAAACACCATATATTTT.

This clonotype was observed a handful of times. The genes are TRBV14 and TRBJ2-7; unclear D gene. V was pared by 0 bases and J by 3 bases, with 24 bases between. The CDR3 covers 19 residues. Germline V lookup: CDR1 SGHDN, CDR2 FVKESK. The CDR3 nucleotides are TGTGCCAGCAGCCAAGATTATCCCCTCGGAGTGGAGAGAATCTACGAGCAGTACTTC. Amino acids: CASSQDYPLGVERIYEQYF.

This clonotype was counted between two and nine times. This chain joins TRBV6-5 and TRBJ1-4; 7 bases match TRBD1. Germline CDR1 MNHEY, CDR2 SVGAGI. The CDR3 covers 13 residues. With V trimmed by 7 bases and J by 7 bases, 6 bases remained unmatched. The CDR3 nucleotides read TGTGCCAGCATGGGACAGTGGGGTGAAAAACTGTTTTTT. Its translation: CASMGQWGEKLFF.

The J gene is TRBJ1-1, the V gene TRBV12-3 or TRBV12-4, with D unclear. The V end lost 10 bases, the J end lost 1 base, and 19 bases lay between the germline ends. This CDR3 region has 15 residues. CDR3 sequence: CATLVGITSNTEAFF. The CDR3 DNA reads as TGTGCCACCCTCGTGGGGATAACCTCGAACACTGAAGCTTTCTTT.

In nucleotides, the CDR3 is TGCAGCGTCCTAACCGGGACACTGTACGAGCAGTACTTC. It is translated as CSVLTGTLYEQYF. This chain joins TRBV29-1 and TRBJ2-7; possible D gene TRBD1, 6 bases. Trimming shortened V by 6 bases and J by 4 bases, and 16 bases separated the two germline ends. The CDR3 contains 13 residues. From germline, CDR1 is SQVTM and CDR2 ANQGSEA.

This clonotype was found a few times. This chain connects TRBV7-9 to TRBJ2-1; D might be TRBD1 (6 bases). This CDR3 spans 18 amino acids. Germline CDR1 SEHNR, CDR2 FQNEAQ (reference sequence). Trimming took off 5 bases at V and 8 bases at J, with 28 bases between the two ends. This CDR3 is CASSRLGAGAAIWHEQFF. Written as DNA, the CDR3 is TGTGCCAGCAGCCGTCTGGGGGCAGGGGCCGCAATTTGGCATGAGCAGTTCTTC. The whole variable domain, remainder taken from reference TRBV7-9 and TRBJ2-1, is DTGVSQNPRHKITKRGQNVTFRCDPISEHNRLYWYRQTLGQGPEFLTYFQNEAQLEKSRLLSDRFSAERPKGSFSTLEIQRTEQGDSAMYLCASSRLGAGAAIWHEQFFGPGTRLTVL.

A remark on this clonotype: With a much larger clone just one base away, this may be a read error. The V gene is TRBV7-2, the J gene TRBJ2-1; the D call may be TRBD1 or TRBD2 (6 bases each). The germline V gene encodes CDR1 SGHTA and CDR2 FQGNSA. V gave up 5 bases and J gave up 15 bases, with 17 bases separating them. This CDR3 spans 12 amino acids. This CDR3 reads CASSPRGGSGFF. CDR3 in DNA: TGTGCCAGCAGCCCGAGAGGGGGGAGTGGGTTCTTC. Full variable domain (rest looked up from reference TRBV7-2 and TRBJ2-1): GAGVSQSPSNKVTEKGKDVELRCDPISGHTALYWYRQSLGQGLEFLIYFQGNSAPDKSGLPSDRFSAERTGGSVSTLTIQRTQQEDSAVYLCASSPRGGSGFFGPGTRLTVL.

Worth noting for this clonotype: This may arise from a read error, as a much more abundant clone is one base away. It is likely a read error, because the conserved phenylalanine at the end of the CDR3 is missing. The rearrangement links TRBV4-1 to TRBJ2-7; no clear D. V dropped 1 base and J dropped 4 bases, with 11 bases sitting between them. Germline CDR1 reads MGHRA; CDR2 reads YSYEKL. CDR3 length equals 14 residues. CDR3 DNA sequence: TGCGCCAGCAGCCAAGGACCCGACGGGTACGAGCAGTACTTG. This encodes CASSQGPDGYEQYL.

CDR3 sequence: CSVDTSYNEQFF. The CDR3 nucleotides read TGCAGCGTGGACACCTCCTACAATGAGCAGTTCTTC. J is TRBJ2-1 and V is TRBV29-1; maybe TRBD1 (5 bases). CDR1 SQVTM and CDR2 ANQGSEA come from the germline V gene. The CDR3 is made up of 12 amino acids. Between the trimmed V and J ends, which lost 6 bases and 0 bases, there was a span of 6 bases.

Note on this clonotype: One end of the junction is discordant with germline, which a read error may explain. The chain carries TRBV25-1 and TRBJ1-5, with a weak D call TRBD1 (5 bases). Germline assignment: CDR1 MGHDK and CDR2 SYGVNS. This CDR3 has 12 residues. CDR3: CASSWGNQPRHF. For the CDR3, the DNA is TGTGCCAGCAGTTGGGGGAATCAGCCCCGGCATTTT.

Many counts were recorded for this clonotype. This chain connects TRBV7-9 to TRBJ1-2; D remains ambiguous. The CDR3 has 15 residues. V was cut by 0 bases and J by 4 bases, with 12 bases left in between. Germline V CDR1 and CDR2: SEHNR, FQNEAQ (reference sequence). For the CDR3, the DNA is TGTGCCAGCAGCTTAGCGAGGTCAAGCTTCTATGGCTACACCTTC. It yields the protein CASSLARSSFYGYTF. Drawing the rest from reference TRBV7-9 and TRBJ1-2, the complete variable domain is DTGVSQNPRHKITKRGQNVTFRCDPISEHNRLYWYRQTLGQGPEFLTYFQNEAQLEKSRLLSDRFSAERPKGSFSTLEIQRTEQGDSAMYLCASSLARSSFYGYTFGSGTRLTVV.